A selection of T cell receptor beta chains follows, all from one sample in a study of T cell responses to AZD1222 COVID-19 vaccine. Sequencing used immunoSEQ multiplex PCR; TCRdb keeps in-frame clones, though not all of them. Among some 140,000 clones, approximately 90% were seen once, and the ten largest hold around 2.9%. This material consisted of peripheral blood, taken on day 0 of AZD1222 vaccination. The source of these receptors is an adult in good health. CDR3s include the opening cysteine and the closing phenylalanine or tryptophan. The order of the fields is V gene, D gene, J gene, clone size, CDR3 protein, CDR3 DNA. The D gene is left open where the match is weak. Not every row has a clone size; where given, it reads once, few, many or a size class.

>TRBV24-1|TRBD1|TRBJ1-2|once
CATSDRQGRYGYTF
TGTGCCACCAGTGATAGACAGGGGAGGTATGGCTACACCTTC
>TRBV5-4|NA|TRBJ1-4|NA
CASSPAGLEKLFF
TGTGCCAGCAGTCCCGCGGGACTTGAAAAACTGTTTTTT
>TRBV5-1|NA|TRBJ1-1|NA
CASSQDRRTEAFF
TGCGCCAGCAGCCAAGACCGGCGTACTGAAGCTTTCTTT
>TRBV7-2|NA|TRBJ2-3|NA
CASSLSTDTQYF
TGTGCCAGCAGCCTGAGCACAGATACGCAGTATTTT
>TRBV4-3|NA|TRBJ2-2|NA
CASSQSIGNIGELFF
TGCGCCAGCAGCCAAAGTATAGGGAATATCGGGGAGCTGTTTTTT
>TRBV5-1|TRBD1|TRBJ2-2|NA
CASSLSRDREGYTGELFF
TGCGCCAGCAGCCTGTCCCGGGACAGGGAAGGGTACACCGGGGAGCTGTTTTTT
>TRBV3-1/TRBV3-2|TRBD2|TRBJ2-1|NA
CASSQQAAVAGYNEQFF
TGTGCCAGCAGCCAGCAGGCCGCGGTAGCGGGATACAATGAGCAGTTCTTC
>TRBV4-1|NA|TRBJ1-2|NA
CASSQGWDSGGYTF
TGCGCCAGCAGCCAAGGTTGGGACTCTGGTGGCTACACCTTC
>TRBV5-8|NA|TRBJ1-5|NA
CASSLGQINQPQHF
TGTGCCAGCAGCTTGGGACAGATCAATCAGCCCCAGCATTTT
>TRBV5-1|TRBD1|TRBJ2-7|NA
CASRIGTGSSYEQYF
TGCGCCAGCAGGATAGGGACAGGGAGCTCCTACGAGCAGTACTTC
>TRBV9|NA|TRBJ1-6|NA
CASSPRRRDGAYNSPLHF
TGTGCCAGCAGCCCCAGGAGGAGGGACGGGGCCTATAATTCACCCCTCCACTTT
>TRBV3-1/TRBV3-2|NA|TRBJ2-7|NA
CASSQQGSEQYF
TGTGCCAGCAGCCAACAGGGGTCCGAGCAGTACTTC
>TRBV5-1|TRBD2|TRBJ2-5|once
CASSLVGGSQETQYF
TGCGCCAGCAGCTTGGTGGGGGGGTCGCAAGAGACCCAGTACTTC
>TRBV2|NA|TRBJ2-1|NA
CASSEQGDEQFF
TGTGCCAGCAGTGAACAGGGCGATGAGCAGTTCTTC